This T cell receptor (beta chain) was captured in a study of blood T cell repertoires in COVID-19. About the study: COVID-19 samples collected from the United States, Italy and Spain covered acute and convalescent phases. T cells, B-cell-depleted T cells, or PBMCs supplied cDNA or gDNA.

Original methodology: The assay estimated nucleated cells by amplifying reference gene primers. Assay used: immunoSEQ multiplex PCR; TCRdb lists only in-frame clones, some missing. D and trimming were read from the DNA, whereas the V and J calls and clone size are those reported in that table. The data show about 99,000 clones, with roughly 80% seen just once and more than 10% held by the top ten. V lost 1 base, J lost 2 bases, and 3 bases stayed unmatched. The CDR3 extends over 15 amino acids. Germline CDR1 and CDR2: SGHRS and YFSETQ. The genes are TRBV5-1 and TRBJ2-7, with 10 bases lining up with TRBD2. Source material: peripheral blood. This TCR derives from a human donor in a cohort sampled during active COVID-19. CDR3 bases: TGCGCCAGCAGCTTGACTAGCGGGGTCCCCTACGAGCAGTACTTC. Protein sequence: CASSLTSGVPYEQYF.